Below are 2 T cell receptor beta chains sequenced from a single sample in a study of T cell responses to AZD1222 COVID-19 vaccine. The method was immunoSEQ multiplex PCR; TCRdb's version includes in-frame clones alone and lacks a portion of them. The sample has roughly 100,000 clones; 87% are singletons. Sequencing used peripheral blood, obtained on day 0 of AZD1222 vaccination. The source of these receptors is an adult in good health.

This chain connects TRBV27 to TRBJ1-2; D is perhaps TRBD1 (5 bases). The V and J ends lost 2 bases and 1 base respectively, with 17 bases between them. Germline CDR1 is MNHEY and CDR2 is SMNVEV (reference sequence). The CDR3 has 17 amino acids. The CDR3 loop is CASSLRGGQRVNYGYTF. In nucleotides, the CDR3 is TGTGCCAGCAGTTTAAGGGGAGGGCAGCGGGTTAACTATGGCTACACCTTC.

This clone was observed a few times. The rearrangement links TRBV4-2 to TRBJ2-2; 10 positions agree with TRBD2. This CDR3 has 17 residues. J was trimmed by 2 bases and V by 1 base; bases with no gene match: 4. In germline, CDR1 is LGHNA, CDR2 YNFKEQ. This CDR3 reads CASSQAASGRNTGELFF. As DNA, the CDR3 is TGTGCCAGCAGCCAAGCGGCTAGCGGGAGAAACACCGGGGAGCTGTTTTTT.